This T cell receptor (beta chain) was observed in a study of T cells in Graves' hyperthyroidism and ophthalmopathy. A remark on this clonotype: A much larger clonotype is one base distant, so this may be a read error.

This CDR3 contains 16 residues. The V segment lost 5 bases and the J segment 0 bases; nucleotides outside the gene matches: 7. Germline values: CDR1 MDHEN, CDR2 SYDVKM. RNA transcripts gave rise to amplified TCR beta CDR3 regions. A set of HTBI primers served as the primers for a first-round RT-PCR of the TCR CDR3. TCRdb re-analysed the multiplex PCR reads in MiXCR, keeping a single row per CDR3 protein. The repertoire holds around 400,000 distinct CDR3 sequences, 15% seen once, with about 21% in the top ten. For ophthalmopathy patients, the Clinical Activity Score was at least 3 and the NOSPECS grade at least 4; duration was under 3 months.

The specimen was blood. This receptor was obtained from a woman aged 55 to 70 with Graves' ophthalmopathy. The rearrangement links TRBV28 to TRBJ2-3, with TRBD1 matching 8 bases. Here the CDR3 reads CASSDRTGPSTDTQYF. The CDR3 DNA is TGTGCCAGCAGTGATCGGACAGGGCCCAGCACAGATACGCAGTATTTT.